This T cell receptor beta chain derives from a study of T cell changes during pregnancy in multiple sclerosis. The ends were cut back, 1 base at V and 4 bases at J, with 7 bases in the middle. CDR3 length: 14 amino acids. Germline CDR1 LGHNT, CDR2 FRNRAP. The protocol was immunoSEQ multiplex PCR, while the TCRdb copy is restricted to in-frame clones and leaves out a portion. The sample gives roughly 51,000 clones, 80% to 95% of which show up once; 0.16% is in the top ten. This sequence originates from a female donor in good health, enrolled as a control in a pregnancy study. The chain is built from TRBV12-5 and TRBJ2-2; possibly TRBD1 for D (6 bases). The sample was CD4+ T cells from peripheral blood mononuclear cells, taken after pregnancy. Here the CDR3 DNA reads TGTGCTAGTGGTTTGGGACAGGTCACCGGGGAGCTGTTTTTT. The encoded protein is CASGLGQVTGELFF.